These 30 T cell receptor beta chains were sequenced from one sample in a study of CD8+ T cells in alopecia areata. cDNA prepared by RNA extraction and subsequent reverse transcription served as the template for sequencing. TCRdb keeps only in-frame clones here, not all; method: immunoSEQ multiplex PCR. The top ten clones hold about 1.3% of a sample with approximately 210,000 clones, around 60% of them seen once. As to treatment: oral pan-JAK inhibitor, 5-10 mg twice daily. Here the sequenced sample was CD4+ T cells sorted from blood, taken between weeks 49 and 50, from a patient treated with tofacitinib. Receptors originate from a human donor with alopecia areata.

J is TRBJ1-5 and V is TRBV25-1; D gene unclear. V was pared by 4 bases and J by 4 bases, with 5 bases between. CDR1 is MGHDK, CDR2 SYGVNS, per germline. This CDR3 contains 12 residues. The chain's CDR3 is CASSVKNQPQHF. In DNA form, the CDR3 reads TGTGCCAGCAGTGTAAAAAATCAGCCCCAGCATTTT.

This clone was found many times. The chain is built from TRBV7-2 and TRBJ2-5, with D perhaps TRBD1 (5 bases). CDR1 SGHTA and CDR2 FQGNSA come from the germline V gene. CDR3 length: 14 amino acids. V was shortened by 5 bases and J by 2 bases, with 12 bases between the two germline ends. CDR3 residues: CASSRTRVQETQYF. The CDR3 DNA follows: TGTGCCAGCAGCCGGACACGGGTTCAAGAGACCCAGTACTTC.

The V and J genes are TRBV5-1 and TRBJ2-7, with 8 bases matching TRBD1. The CDR3 contains 16 residues. V lost 4 bases, J lost 2 bases, and 11 bases stayed unmatched. From germline, CDR1 is SGHRS and CDR2 YFSETQ. The DNA for the CDR3 is TGCGCCAGCAGCCCGCGACTGGACAGGGCAACCTACGAGCAGTACTTC. Translating it yields CASSPRLDRATYEQYF.

Comment on this clone: Distinct nucleotide sequences in the sample also encode this CDR3. The chain combines TRBV7-2 with TRBJ1-2; TRBD1 might be the D (5 bases). Germline V lookup: CDR1 SGHTA, CDR2 FQGNSA. The CDR3 loop spans 13 amino acids. V was pared by 2 bases and J by 6 bases, with 10 bases between. This CDR3 reads CASSLYQGDGYTF. For the CDR3, the DNA is TGTGCCAGCAGCTTATACCAGGGTGATGGCTACACCTTC.

The gene calls are TRBV6-5 and TRBJ1-1, with a tentative D call TRBD1 (6 bases). Per germline, CDR1 MNHEY and CDR2 SVGAGI. This CDR3 contains 16 residues. Trimming removed 2 bases at V and 3 bases at J, with 16 bases between. The chain's CDR3 is CASSYLTSQGHTEAFF. CDR3 bases: TGTGCCAGCAGTTACCTTACCTCACAGGGACACACTGAAGCTTTCTTT.

The rearrangement joins TRBV25-1 to TRBJ2-7; D uncertain. The V end lost 4 bases, the J end lost 9 bases, and 10 bases lay between the germline ends. CDR1 is MGHDK, CDR2 SYGVNS, per germline. The CDR3 runs to 11 residues. The CDR3 spells CASSVWERQYF. The CDR3 nucleotides are TGTGCCAGCAGTGTCTGGGAAAGGCAGTACTTC.

This clone was picked up a small number of times. This same CDR3 is encoded by further DNA sequences in the sample. This chain connects TRBV29-1 to TRBJ2-3, with 8 bases that match TRBD2. V lost 3 bases to trimming and J lost 0 bases; unmatched junction nucleotides: 2. The length of the CDR3 is 14 residues. The germline CDR1 and CDR2 sequences are SQVTM and ANQGSEA. CDR3 DNA: TGCAGCGTTGACAGCGGGGGAAGCACAGATACGCAGTATTTT. Its translation is CSVDSGGSTDTQYF.

V is TRBV14 and J is TRBJ1-2; 11 bases agree with TRBD1. The V segment lost 2 bases and the J segment 2 bases; nucleotides outside the gene matches: 4. Germline lookup yields CDR1 SGHDN and CDR2 FVKESK. The CDR3 spans 16 residues. The CDR3 DNA reads TGTGCCAGCAGCCAATCCGGGACAGGGGGGAACTATGGCTACACCTTC. Protein product: CASSQSGTGGNYGYTF.

The V gene is TRBV5-1, the J gene TRBJ1-1, with TRBD1 identical over 7 bases. V trimming: 0 bases; J trimming: 3 bases; junction bases outside the gene matches: 5. The germline V gene has CDR1 SGHRS and CDR2 YFSETQ. This CDR3 spans 15 amino acids. The DNA for the CDR3 is TGCGCCAGCAGCTTGGACAGGGGAGGGGACACTGAAGCTTTCTTT. Its translation: CASSLDRGGDTEAFF.

V and J are TRBV29-1 and TRBJ1-1; possibly TRBD1 for D (6 bases). V lost 7 bases and J 7 bases, leaving 13 bases between the germline ends. This CDR3 has 11 amino acids. CDR1 and CDR2 (germline): SQVTM, ANQGSEA. CDR3 DNA: TGCAGCGGGGACAAGGCGGGTGAAGCTTTCTTT. Protein sequence: CSGDKAGEAFF. Drawing the rest from reference TRBV29-1 and TRBJ1-1, the complete variable domain is SAVISQKPSRDICQRGTSLTIQCQVDSQVTMMFWYRQQPGQSLTLIATANQGSEATYESGFVIDKFPISRPNLTFSTLTVSNMSPEDSSIYLCSGDKAGEAFFGQGTRLTVV.

This chain connects TRBV5-6 to TRBJ2-1, with unresolved D. Trimming removed 2 bases at V and 0 bases at J, with 15 bases between. Germline CDR1 reads SGHDT; CDR2 reads YYEEEE. The CDR3 has 17 residues. In DNA form, the CDR3 reads TGTGCCAGCAGCTTAGGAGAACTCCGCCTCTCCTACAATGAGCAGTTCTTC. Its protein is CASSLGELRLSYNEQFF.

The chain couples TRBV6-5 to TRBJ2-5; D remains ambiguous. Trimming shortened V by 7 bases and J by 5 bases, and 11 bases separated the two germline ends. The CDR3 consists of 12 residues. CDR1 MNHEY and CDR2 SVGAGI come from the germline V gene. CDR3 residues: CASTPNRETQYF. The CDR3 DNA reads as TGTGCCAGCACCCCGAACCGGGAGACCCAGTACTTC.

The chain combines TRBV4-3 with TRBJ2-1; 7 bases agree with TRBD2. Looked up from germline, CDR1 is LGHNA and CDR2 is YSLEER. The CDR3 runs to 13 residues. V gave up 1 base and J gave up 9 bases; unmatched junction bases: 3. The CDR3 spells CASSQAREGEQFF. The CDR3 nucleotides read TGCGCCAGCAGCCAAGCCAGGGAGGGTGAGCAGTTCTTC.

A word on this clone: Other DNA sequences within the sample encode an identical CDR3. The chain employs TRBV20-1 and TRBJ2-5; perhaps TRBD2 as D (6 bases). Germline V CDR1 and CDR2: DFQATT, SNEGSKA (reference sequence). The CDR3 covers 11 residues. Trimming took 3 bases from V and 5 from J, leaving 7 bases between them. The CDR3 loop is CSARGRETQYF. The CDR3 DNA follows: TGCAGTGCTAGGGGGAGGGAGACCCAGTACTTC.

The V and J genes are TRBV7-2 and TRBJ2-4; D is perhaps TRBD2 (6 bases). The CDR3 totals 12 residues. V was pared by 6 bases and J by 9 bases, with 12 bases between. In germline, CDR1 is SGHTA, CDR2 FQGNSA. DNA for the CDR3: TGTGCCAGCAGGGCGGCGGGGAGCATTCAGTACTTC. Translation: CASRAAGSIQYF.

The V gene is TRBV30, the J gene TRBJ2-3; 8 bases are a match to TRBD1. Trimming took 7 bases from V and 7 from J; bases not matched to a gene: 13. The CDR3 covers 14 residues. Looked up from germline, CDR1 is GTSNPN and CDR2 is SVGIG (reference sequence). The CDR3, as DNA: TGTGCCTTATGGACAGGGTCTTCGAAAAATACGCAGTATTTT. This gives the protein CALWTGSSKNTQYF.

The J gene is TRBJ1-1, the V gene TRBV7-6; 8 nucleotides align to TRBD1. The CDR3 runs to 15 residues. The ends lost 3 bases at V and 6 bases at J; junction bases unmatched: 9. Per the germline V gene, CDR1 is SGHVS and CDR2 is FNYEAQ. CDR3 residues: CASSFLGRGPAEAFF. Written as DNA, the CDR3 is TGTGCCAGCAGCTTCCTGGGCAGGGGGCCTGCTGAAGCTTTCTTT. Complete variable domain (other parts from reference TRBV7-6 and TRBJ1-1): GAGVSQSPRYKVTKRGQDVALRCDPISGHVSLYWYRQALGQGPEFLTYFNYEAQQDKSGLPNDRFSAERPEGSISTLTIQRTEQRDSAMYRCASSFLGRGPAEAFFGQGTRLTVV.

The chain uses TRBV25-1 and TRBJ2-5; D call uncertain. The V end was cut by 6 bases, the J end by 4 bases, with 18 bases between. Germline V gene data show CDR1 as MGHDK and CDR2 as SYGVNS. The CDR3 is 15 amino acids. CDR3 amino acids: CASREGHSSGETQYF. Here the CDR3 DNA reads TGTGCCAGCAGGGAAGGGCACTCATCTGGAGAGACCCAGTACTTC.

This clone showed up just a few times. The CDR3 sequence: CASSDGGPNNQPQHF. Written as DNA, the CDR3 is TGTGCCAGCAGTGACGGGGGACCCAACAATCAGCCCCAGCATTTT. The rearrangement joins TRBV6-1 to TRBJ1-5, with a tentative D call TRBD1 (5 bases). V lost 3 bases and J lost 3, with 12 bases in between. The germline gives CDR1 MNHNS, CDR2 SASEGT. This CDR3 contains 15 residues.

The chain combines TRBV29-1 with TRBJ2-7; D not resolved. Trimming took off 6 bases at V and 4 bases at J, with 10 bases between the two ends. The CDR3 covers 11 residues. The germline V gene has CDR1 SQVTM and CDR2 ANQGSEA. CDR3 sequence reads: CSVRPPYEQYF. CDR3 nucleotides: TGCAGCGTCCGACCCCCTTACGAGCAGTACTTC.

The V and J genes are TRBV5-1 and TRBJ2-1; D is ambiguous. The CDR3 runs 12 residues. Trimming stripped 1 base from V and 9 bases from J, with 8 bases between. Germline V gene data show CDR1 as SGHRS and CDR2 as YFSETQ. The DNA for the CDR3 is TGCGCCAGCAGCTTGAGTAGTGTTGAGCAGTTCTTC. It encodes CASSLSSVEQFF.

DNA for the CDR3: TGTGCCAGCAGTCTCGGTAACCTAAACATTCAGTACTTC. This codes for CASSLGNLNIQYF. This sequence joins TRBV27 and TRBJ2-4; D uncertain. Germline V gene data show CDR1 as MNHEY and CDR2 as SMNVEV (reference sequence). Trimming took off 5 bases at V and 6 bases at J, with 11 bases between the two ends. The CDR3 spans 13 residues.

The chain joins TRBV4-3 to TRBJ2-2; 10 bases align to TRBD1. Trimming at V came to 4 bases and at J to 7 bases, leaving 12 bases not matched to a gene. This CDR3 has 17 amino acids. Germline loops: CDR1 LGHNA, CDR2 YSLEER. The chain's CDR3 is CASSPAAGTGVVGELFF. CDR3 coding DNA: TGCGCCAGCAGCCCCGCCGCCGGGACAGGGGTCGTCGGGGAGCTGTTTTTT.

The genes are TRBV5-1 and TRBJ2-1; the D gene is possibly TRBD1 (5 bases). The CDR3 contains 15 residues. V was cut by 4 bases and J by 1 base, with 12 bases left in between. CDR1 is SGHRS, CDR2 YFSETQ, per germline. CDR3 in amino acids: CASSPGGASYNEQFF. DNA of the CDR3: TGCGCCAGCAGCCCCGGTGGGGCATCCTACAATGAGCAGTTCTTC.

In this sample, this clone turned up a few times. The chain uses TRBV30 and TRBJ1-1; 8 bases are shared with TRBD1. J lost 4 bases, V lost 1 base, and 5 bases had no gene match. This CDR3 spans 14 amino acids. Germline V gene data show CDR1 as GTSNPN and CDR2 as SVGIG (reference sequence). The CDR3 is CAWSGTGRSTEAFF. For the CDR3, the DNA is TGTGCCTGGAGTGGGACAGGGAGAAGCACTGAAGCTTTCTTT.

The CDR3 DNA sequence: TGTGCCTGGAGACCCCACTACGGCTCCTACGAGCAGTACTTC. Translated: CAWRPHYGSYEQYF. This chain joins TRBV30 and TRBJ2-7, with D unclear. This CDR3 region has 14 residues. CDR1 and CDR2 (germline): GTSNPN, SVGIG (reference sequence). V was shortened by 3 bases and J by 0 bases, with 12 bases between the two germline ends.

The chain is built from TRBV7-2 and TRBJ1-2, with TRBD1 identical over 9 bases. Germline V gives CDR1 SGHTA, CDR2 FQGNSA. The CDR3 extends over 13 amino acids. V shed 7 bases and J 6 bases; nucleotides not matched to a gene: 6. The CDR3 reads CASNPQGANGYTF. CDR3 coding DNA: TGTGCCAGCAACCCACAGGGGGCTAATGGCTACACCTTC. Full variable domain (remainder filled in from reference TRBV7-2 and TRBJ1-2): GAGVSQSPSNKVTEKGKDVELRCDPISGHTALYWYRQSLGQGLEFLIYFQGNSAPDKSGLPSDRFSAERTGGSVSTLTIQRTQQEDSAVYLCASNPQGANGYTFGSGTRLTVV.

The chain couples TRBV30 to TRBJ1-2; maybe TRBD1 (5 bases). V lost 5 bases, J lost 4 bases, and 14 bases lay in between. Looked up from germline, CDR1 is GTSNPN and CDR2 is SVGIG (reference sequence). This CDR3 is built from 13 residues. The CDR3 sequence is CAWLAGTGYGYTF. In DNA, the CDR3 is TGTGCCTGGCTTGCAGGGACCGGCTATGGCTACACCTTC.

This clone was recorded only once. The CDR3 nucleotides read TGCAGCGTCAACCCCCTGGGGACATCTGACGAGCAGTACTTC. Its translation is CSVNPLGTSDEQYF. The chain couples TRBV29-1 to TRBJ2-7, with D possibly being TRBD1 (6 bases). The V and J ends lost 6 bases and 5 bases respectively, with 20 bases between them. The CDR3 contains 14 residues. Germline lookup yields CDR1 SQVTM and CDR2 ANQGSEA.

The chain is built from TRBV15 and TRBJ2-5; D is tentatively TRBD1 or TRBD2 (6 bases each). The CDR3 extends over 15 amino acids. The germline CDR1 and CDR2 sequences are LNHNV and YYDKDF (reference sequence). Trimming took off 3 bases at V and 2 bases at J, with 13 bases between the two ends. The CDR3 loop reads CATSSPRGGQETQYF. CDR3 nucleotides: TGTGCCACCAGCAGCCCCCGAGGGGGGCAAGAGACCCAGTACTTC.